This TCR beta chain was documented in a study of T cells after yellow fever vaccination. Per the germline V gene, CDR1 is MDHEN and CDR2 is SYDVKM. Losses at the gene ends were 8 bases for V and 3 bases for J; bases not matched to a gene: 5. The CDR3 has 14 residues. TCRdb analysed the 5' RACE reads with MiXCR anew, one entry per CDR3 protein. The data show nearly 30,000 distinct CDR3 sequences, less than 5.5% seen once. The table lists this clonotype with many counts. The source material was CD8+ T cells sorted from PBMCs, sampled 10 days after the yellow fever booster vaccination. The rearrangement uses TRBV28 and TRBJ2-3; 10 bases map to TRBD2. The TCR comes from a man aged 25-40 years who received the YFV17D yellow fever vaccine. This CDR3 is CASLAGAATDTQYF. The DNA of the CDR3 is TGTGCCAGCCTAGCGGGAGCCGCGACAGATACGCAGTATTTT.